The clone carrying this TCR beta chain was recorded only once. The CDR3 has 14 amino acids. Trimming pared 4 bases from V and 3 bases from J, leaving 9 bases between. Germline V CDR1 and CDR2: LGHDT, YNNKEL (reference sequence). This record comes from a study of control samples from healthy donors and cancer patients. Produced via immunoSEQ multiplex PCR; TCRdb's table is partial and in-frame only. The sample lists some 98,000 clones, less than 85% occurring once. This TCR derives from a man in his 70s with lung cancer. The specimen was PBMCs. The J gene is TRBJ1-4, the V gene TRBV3-1 (or the pseudogene TRBV3-2); the D gene is possibly TRBD1 (6 bases). CDR3 sequence (DNA): TGTGCCAGCAGCCGGGGGCGTTCTAATGAAAAACTGTTTTTT. Translating gives CASSRGRSNEKLFF.